The 3 T cell receptor beta chains below come from one sample, sequenced in a study of blood T cell repertoires in COVID-19 (dated by TCRdb to about 2020). The library relied on the immunoSEQ multiplex PCR assay. Sourced from immuneACCESS, this table was stored by TCRdb with only in-frame sequences that have V and J called. A share of the clones is absent; for the studies checked, an unresolved V gene accounts for under half, and the remainder has no known explanation. This sample gives some 150,000 clones in total; approximately 90% of them show up just once. The ten largest clonotypes hold more than 6.5% of the sample. Sequencing was performed on peripheral blood. These receptors all stem from an elderly woman in a cohort sampled during active or convalescent COVID-19.

This clone was observed a single time. The chain employs TRBV30 and TRBJ1-2, with D perhaps TRBD1 (6 bases). Per the germline V gene, CDR1 is GTSNPN and CDR2 is SVGIG (reference sequence). V lost 3 bases to trimming and J lost 4 bases, with 12 bases between them. The CDR3 is made up of 13 amino acids. The CDR3 sequence: CAWSPRQAYGYTF. The CDR3 DNA sequence: TGTGCCTGGAGCCCGAGACAGGCCTATGGCTACACCTTC.

This chain connects TRBV5-4 to TRBJ1-4; TRBD1 might be the D (5 bases). Per germline, CDR1 SGHNT and CDR2 YYREEE (reference sequence). V lost 3 bases and J 8 bases, leaving 8 bases between the germline ends. The CDR3 runs to 12 residues. The CDR3 protein is CASSSPGEKLFF. DNA of the CDR3: TGTGCCAGCAGCTCCCCAGGGGAAAAACTGTTTTTT.

V gene TRBV18 combines with J gene TRBJ2-3; 7 positions agree with TRBD1. CDR1 KGHSH and CDR2 LQKENI come from the germline V gene. The CDR3 length is 16 residues. With V trimmed by 9 bases and J by 2 bases, 14 bases remained unmatched. The DNA for the CDR3 is TGTGCCAGTGTCCCCTTTATAGGGGGCTCCACAGATACGCAGTATTTT. This encodes CASVPFIGGSTDTQYF.